This record covers a single T cell receptor (beta chain). The data stem from a study of memory CD4+ T cells and cytomegalovirus serostatus. Single viable CD3+CD4+CD8-CD45RO+ cells were sorted as the memory CD4+ T cells. After removal of 6 bases from V and 4 bases from J, the junction contained 13 bases not matched to a gene. CDR1 MNHEY and CDR2 SMNVEV come from the germline V gene (reference sequence). The CDR3 contains 16 residues. Sequencing used immunoSEQ multiplex PCR; TCRdb keeps in-frame clones, though not all of them. This sample carries tens of thousands of clones, around 77% of them seen once, and the ten largest clones take roughly 1%.

The chain joins TRBV27 to TRBJ1-2, with 8 bases matching TRBD1. Sequenced input: memory CD4+ T cells from blood. This sequence originates from an adult in good health and CMV-seronegative. Here the CDR3 DNA reads TGTGCCAGCAGCCAATTGGCAGGGGGCTCTGGCTATGGCTACACCTTC. Its translation is CASSQLAGGSGYGYTF.